This T cell receptor (beta chain) was sequenced in a study of Graves' ophthalmopathy and Graves' hyperthyroidism. Using RNA transcripts, the TCR beta CDR3 regions were amplified. Investigators did first-round RT-PCR with HTBI primers, then second-round multiplex PCR. TCRdb ran MiXCR on the multiplex PCR reads and lists one entry per CDR3 protein. The data show about 400,000 distinct CDR3 sequences, roughly 21% seen once. The clonotype comes from a woman aged 18-35 years with stable Graves' hyperthyroidism. The sequenced sample consisted of peripheral blood.

CDR3: CASSRETGPNQPQHF. The CDR3 DNA reads TGTGCCAGCAGTCGGGAAACAGGGCCCAATCAGCCCCAGCATTTT. This chain joins TRBV6-1 and TRBJ1-5, with a weak D call TRBD1 (6 bases). The length of the CDR3 is 15 residues. Germline lookup yields CDR1 MNHNS and CDR2 SASEGT. V lost 5 bases and J 3 bases, leaving 14 bases between the germline ends.